This T cell receptor (beta chain) came from a study of PD-1 blockade in classical Hodgkin lymphoma. Study summary: Intravenous infusions of nivolumab 3 mg/kg reached patients every 2 weeks. General study results and limits: It was reported that newly diagnosed patients had less baseline TCR diversity than healthy donors. By C4D1, diversity of CD4+ TCRs had risen significantly, whereas that of CD8+ TCRs had not.

The CDR3 covers 15 residues. The germline V and J ends were trimmed by 1 base and 6 bases, with 16 bases remaining between them. Germline V gene lookup returns CDR1 MGHRA and CDR2 YSYEKL. All patients experienced relapse after autologous stem cell transplantation, and brentuximab vedotin exposure was variable. Profiling relied on immunoSEQ multiplex PCR, and the TCRdb table lists in-frame clones only, not all of them. The profile shows around 19,000 clones, 65% to 80% of them singletons. A word on this clone: The target antigen is unknown.

The chain employs TRBV4-1 and TRBJ2-7; D remains unclear. The material was peripheral blood mononuclear cells (PBMCs), obtained before the second cycle of nivolumab. This TCR was recovered from a human donor with classical Hodgkin lymphoma. In nucleotides, the CDR3 is TGCGCCAGCAGCCAAGTTGGCGTGACGCCTACCGAGCAGTACTTC. It yields the protein CASSQVGVTPTEQYF.